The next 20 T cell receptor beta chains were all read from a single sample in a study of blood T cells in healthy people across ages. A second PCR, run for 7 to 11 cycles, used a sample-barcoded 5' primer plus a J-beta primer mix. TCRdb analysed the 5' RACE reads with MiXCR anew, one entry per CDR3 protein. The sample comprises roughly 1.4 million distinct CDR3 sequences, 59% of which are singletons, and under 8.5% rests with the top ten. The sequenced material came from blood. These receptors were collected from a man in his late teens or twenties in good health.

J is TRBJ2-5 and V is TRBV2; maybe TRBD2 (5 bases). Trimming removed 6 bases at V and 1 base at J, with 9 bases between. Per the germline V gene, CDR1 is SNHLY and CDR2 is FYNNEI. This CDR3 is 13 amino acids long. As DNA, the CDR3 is TGTGCCAGCAGAGCGGAGCCCCAAGAGACCCAGTACTTC. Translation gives CASRAEPQETQYF.

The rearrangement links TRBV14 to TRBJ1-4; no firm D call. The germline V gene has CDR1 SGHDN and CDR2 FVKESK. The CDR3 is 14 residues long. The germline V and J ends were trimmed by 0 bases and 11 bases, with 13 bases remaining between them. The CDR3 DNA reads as TGTGCCAGCAGCCAAGATCTTCCAGGTCGGAAACTGTTTTTT. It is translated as CASSQDLPGRKLFF.

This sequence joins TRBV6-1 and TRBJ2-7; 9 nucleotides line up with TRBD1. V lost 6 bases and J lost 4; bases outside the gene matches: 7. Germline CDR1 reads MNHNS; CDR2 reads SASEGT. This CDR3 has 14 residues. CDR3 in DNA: TGTGCCAGCAGCCAACGGACAGGGGAGTACGAGCAGTACTTC. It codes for CASSQRTGEYEQYF.

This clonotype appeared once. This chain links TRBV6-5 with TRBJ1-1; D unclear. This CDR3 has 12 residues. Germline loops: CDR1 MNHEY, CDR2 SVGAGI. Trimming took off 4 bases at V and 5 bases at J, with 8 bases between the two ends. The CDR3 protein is CASSSPMTEAFF. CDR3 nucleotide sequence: TGTGCCAGCAGTTCCCCGATGACTGAAGCTTTCTTT.

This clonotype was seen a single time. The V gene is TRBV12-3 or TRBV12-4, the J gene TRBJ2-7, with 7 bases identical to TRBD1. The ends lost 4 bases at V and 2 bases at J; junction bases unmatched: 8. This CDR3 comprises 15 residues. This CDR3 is CASSSGTAAAYEQYF. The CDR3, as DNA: TGTGCCAGCAGTTCCGGGACAGCCGCGGCCTACGAGCAGTACTTC.

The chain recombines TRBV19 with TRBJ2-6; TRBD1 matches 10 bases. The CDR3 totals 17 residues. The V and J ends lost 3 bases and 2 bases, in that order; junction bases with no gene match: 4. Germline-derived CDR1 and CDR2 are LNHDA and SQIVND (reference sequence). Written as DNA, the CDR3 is TGTGCCAGTAGTATTCGGGGACAGGGGACTGGGGCCAACGTCCTGACTTTC. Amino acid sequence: CASSIRGQGTGANVLTF. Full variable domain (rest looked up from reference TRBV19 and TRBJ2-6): DGGITQSPKYLFRKEGQNVTLSCEQNLNHDAMYWYRQDPGQGLRLIYYSQIVNDFQKGDIAEGYSVSREKKESFPLTVTSAQKNPTAFYLCASSIRGQGTGANVLTFGAGSRLTVL.

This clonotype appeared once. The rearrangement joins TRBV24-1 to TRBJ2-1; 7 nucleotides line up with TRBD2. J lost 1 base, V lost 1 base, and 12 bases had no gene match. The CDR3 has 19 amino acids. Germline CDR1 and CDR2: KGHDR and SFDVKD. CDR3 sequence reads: CATSDFPDSQRGSYNEQFF. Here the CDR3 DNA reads TGTGCCACCAGTGATTTTCCTGACTCCCAGCGGGGTTCCTACAATGAGCAGTTCTTC.

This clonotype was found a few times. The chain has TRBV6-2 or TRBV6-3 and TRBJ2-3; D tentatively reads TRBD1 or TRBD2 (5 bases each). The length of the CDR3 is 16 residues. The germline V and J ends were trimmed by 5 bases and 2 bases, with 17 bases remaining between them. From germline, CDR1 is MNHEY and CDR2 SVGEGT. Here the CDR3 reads CASSHGDPFNTDTQYF. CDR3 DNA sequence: TGTGCCAGCAGTCACGGGGACCCCTTCAACACAGATACGCAGTATTTT.

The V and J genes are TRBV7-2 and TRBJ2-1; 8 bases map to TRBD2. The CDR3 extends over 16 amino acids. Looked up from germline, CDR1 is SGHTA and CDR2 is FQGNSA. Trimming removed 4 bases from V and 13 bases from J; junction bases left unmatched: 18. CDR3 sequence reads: CASSSNNGREVETQFF. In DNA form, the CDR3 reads TGTGCCAGCAGCTCCAACAACGGGAGGGAGGTCGAGACCCAGTTCTTC.

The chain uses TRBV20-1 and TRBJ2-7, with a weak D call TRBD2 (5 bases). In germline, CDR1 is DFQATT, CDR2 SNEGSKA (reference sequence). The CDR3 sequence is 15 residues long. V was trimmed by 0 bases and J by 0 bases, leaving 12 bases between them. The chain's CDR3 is CSARDQAVSSYEQYF. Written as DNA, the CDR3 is TGCAGTGCTAGAGATCAAGCGGTTAGCTCCTACGAGCAGTACTTC.

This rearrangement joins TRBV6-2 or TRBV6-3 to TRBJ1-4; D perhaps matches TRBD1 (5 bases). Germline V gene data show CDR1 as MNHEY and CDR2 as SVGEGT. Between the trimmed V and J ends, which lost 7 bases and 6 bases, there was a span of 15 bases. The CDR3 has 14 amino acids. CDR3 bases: TGTGCCAGCACCGCGGGGCAGGGATATGAAAAACTGTTTTTT. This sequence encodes CASTAGQGYEKLFF.

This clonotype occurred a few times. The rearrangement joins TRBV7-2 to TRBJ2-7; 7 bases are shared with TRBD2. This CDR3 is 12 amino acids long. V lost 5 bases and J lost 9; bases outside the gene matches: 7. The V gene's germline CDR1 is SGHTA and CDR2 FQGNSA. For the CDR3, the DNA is TGTGCCAGCAGCCTCGGACTAGTCGTGCAGTACTTC. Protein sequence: CASSLGLVVQYF.

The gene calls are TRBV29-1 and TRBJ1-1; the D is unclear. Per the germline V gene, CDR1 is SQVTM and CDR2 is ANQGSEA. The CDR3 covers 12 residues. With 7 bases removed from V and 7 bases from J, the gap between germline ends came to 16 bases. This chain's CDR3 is CSADPERVEAFF. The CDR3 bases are TGCAGCGCCGACCCTGAGAGGGTTGAAGCTTTCTTT.

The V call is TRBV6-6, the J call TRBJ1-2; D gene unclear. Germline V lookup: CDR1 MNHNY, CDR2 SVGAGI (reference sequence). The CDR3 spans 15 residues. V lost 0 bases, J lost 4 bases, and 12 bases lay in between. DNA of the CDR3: TGTGCCAGCAGTTACTCAGATTCGGCCATCTATGGCTACACCTTC. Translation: CASSYSDSAIYGYTF.

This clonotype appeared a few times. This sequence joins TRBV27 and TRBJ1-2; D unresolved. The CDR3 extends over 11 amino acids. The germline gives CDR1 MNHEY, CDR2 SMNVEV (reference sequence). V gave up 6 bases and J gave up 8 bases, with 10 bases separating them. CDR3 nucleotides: TGTGCCAGCAGAACGGGCGAGGGCTACACCTTC. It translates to CASRTGEGYTF.

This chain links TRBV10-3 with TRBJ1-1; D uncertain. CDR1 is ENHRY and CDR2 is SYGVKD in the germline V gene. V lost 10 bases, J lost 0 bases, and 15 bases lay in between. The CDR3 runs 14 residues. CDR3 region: CATRSDTMNTEAFF. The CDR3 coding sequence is TGTGCCACTAGGAGCGACACAATGAACACTGAAGCTTTCTTT.

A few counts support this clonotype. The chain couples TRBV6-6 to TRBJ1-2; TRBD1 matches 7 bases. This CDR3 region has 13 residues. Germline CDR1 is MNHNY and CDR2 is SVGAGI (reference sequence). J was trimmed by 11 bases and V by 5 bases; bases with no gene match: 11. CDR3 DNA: TGTGCCAGCAGTCCATTACCCGCAGGGGGTTACACCTTC. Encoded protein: CASSPLPAGGYTF.

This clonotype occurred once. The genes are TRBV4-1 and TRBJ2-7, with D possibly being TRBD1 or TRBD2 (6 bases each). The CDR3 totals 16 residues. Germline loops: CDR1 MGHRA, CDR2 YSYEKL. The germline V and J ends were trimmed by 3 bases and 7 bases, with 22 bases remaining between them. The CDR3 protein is CASSHRGGTAFYEQYF. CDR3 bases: TGCGCCAGCAGCCACAGGGGTGGGACTGCATTTTATGAGCAGTACTTC.

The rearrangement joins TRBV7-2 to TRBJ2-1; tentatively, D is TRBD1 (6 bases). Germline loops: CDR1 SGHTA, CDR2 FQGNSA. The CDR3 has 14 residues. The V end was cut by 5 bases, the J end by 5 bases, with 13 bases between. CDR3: CASSIWDTNNEQFF. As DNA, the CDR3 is TGTGCCAGCAGCATTTGGGACACCAACAATGAGCAGTTCTTC.

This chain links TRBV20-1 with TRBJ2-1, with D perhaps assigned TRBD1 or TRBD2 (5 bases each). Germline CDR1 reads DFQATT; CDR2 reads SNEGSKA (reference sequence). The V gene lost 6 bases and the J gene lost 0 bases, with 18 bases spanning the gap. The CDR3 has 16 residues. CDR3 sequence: CSAISGTRLSYNEQFF. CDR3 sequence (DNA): TGCAGTGCCATTTCAGGGACCCGACTCTCCTACAATGAGCAGTTCTTC.